Included here is one TCR beta chain sequence, with context. The record originates from a study of blood T cell repertoires in COVID-19. Study background: The United States, Italy and Spain supplied acute and convalescent COVID-19 samples. PBMCs, B-cell-depleted T cells, or T cells were the source of the cDNA or gDNA that made up the material.

In the authors' methods: Scientists estimated how many nucleated cells there were by amplifying reference gene primers. TCRdb's copy holds only in-frame clones and misses some; the assay was immunoSEQ multiplex PCR. The V and J calls and clone size are taken from that table; D and trimming were inferred from the DNA. The sample includes some 290,000 clones, about four fifths of them seen just once. V gave up 6 bases and J gave up 10 bases; unmatched junction bases: 9. The CDR3 covers 14 residues. CDR1 LGHDT and CDR2 YNNKEL come from the germline V gene (reference sequence). This chain links TRBV3-1 (or the pseudogene TRBV3-2) with TRBJ1-6; 7 bases line up with TRBD1. Sequencing was done on a sample of peripheral blood. The TCR was taken from a woman aged 60-75 years with active or convalescent COVID-19. Written as DNA, the CDR3 is TGTGCCAGCAGGATGACAGGGCTAGGGTCACCCCTCCACTTT. Its protein product is CASRMTGLGSPLHF.